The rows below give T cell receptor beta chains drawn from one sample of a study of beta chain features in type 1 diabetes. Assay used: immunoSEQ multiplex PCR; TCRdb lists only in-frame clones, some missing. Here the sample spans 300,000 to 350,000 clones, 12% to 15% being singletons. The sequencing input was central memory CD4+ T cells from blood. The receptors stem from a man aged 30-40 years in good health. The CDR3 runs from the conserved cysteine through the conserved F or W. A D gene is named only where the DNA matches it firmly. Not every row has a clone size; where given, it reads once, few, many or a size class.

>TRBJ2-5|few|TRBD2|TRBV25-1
TGTGCCAGCAGTGAACCGGGACTAGCGGGAGCCGGGACCCAGTACTTC
CASSEPGLAGAGTQYF
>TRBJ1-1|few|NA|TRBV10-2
TGCGCCAGCACCAGGGGCGAGGGCACTGAAGCTTTCTTT
CASTRGEGTEAFF
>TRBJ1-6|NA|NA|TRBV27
TGTGCCAGCAGTCCAGGACGGGGCCCCTCCTATAATTCACCCCTCCACTTT
CASSPGRGPSYNSPLHF
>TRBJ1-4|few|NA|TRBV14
TGTGCCAGCAGCCAGCTGCGTCCAACTAATGAAAAACTGTTTTTT
CASSQLRPTNEKLFF
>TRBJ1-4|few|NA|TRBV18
TGTGCCAGCTCACCAGGCCAAAATGAAAAACTGTTTTTT
CASSPGQNEKLFF
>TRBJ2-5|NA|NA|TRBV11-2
TGTGCCAGCAGCTCCCGGGGCCACCCTTGGGAGACCCAGTACTTC
CASSSRGHPWETQYF
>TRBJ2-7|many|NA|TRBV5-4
TGTGCCAGCAGCCTCCGGACGTACCCCTACGAGCAGTACTTC
CASSLRTYPYEQYF
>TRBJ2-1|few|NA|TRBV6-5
TGTGCCAGCAGTTATAGGTTCTTC
CASSYRFF
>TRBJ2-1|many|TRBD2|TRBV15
TGTGCCACCAGTTTGCGGGAGGGCCTGAATAATGAGCAGTTCTTC
CATSLREGLNNEQFF
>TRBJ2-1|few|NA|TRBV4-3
TGCGCCAGCAGCCAAGATGTTGCCGGCCAGGGTGCGGGTGAGCAGTTCTTC
CASSQDVAGQGAGEQFF
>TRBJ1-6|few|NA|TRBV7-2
TGTGCCAGCAGTTGGGGCCAGGATTCACCCCTCCACTTT
CASSWGQDSPLHF
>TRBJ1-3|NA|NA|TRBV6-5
TGTGCCAGCAGTTCAACAGCCGTGGAAAACACCATATATTTT
CASSSTAVENTIYF
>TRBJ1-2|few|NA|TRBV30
TGTGCCTGGAGTGTACGGGGGGACTATGGCTACACCTTC
CAWSVRGDYGYTF
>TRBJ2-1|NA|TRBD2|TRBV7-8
TGTGCCAGCAGGCCTCGTTGGCGGGGGGGCTACTACAATGAGCAGTTCTTC
CASRPRWRGGYYNEQFF
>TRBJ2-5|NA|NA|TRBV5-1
TGCGCCAGCAGCGTCCAGGGAGCGGCCGACAAGACCCAGTACTTC
CASSVQGAADKTQYF
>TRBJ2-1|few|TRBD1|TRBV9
TGTGCCAGCAGCGTACAACAGGGGTCCTACAATGAGCAGTTCTTC
CASSVQQGSYNEQFF
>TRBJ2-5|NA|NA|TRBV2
TGTGCCAGCAGGCCAGCCGACAGCCCTCTGTACTTC
CASRPADSPLYF
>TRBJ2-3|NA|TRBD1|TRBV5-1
TGCGCCAGCAGCCGCGGGACAGGGGTCACAGATACGCAGTATTTT
CASSRGTGVTDTQYF
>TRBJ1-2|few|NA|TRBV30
TGTGCCTGGAGTGTATCCCCGTATGGCTACACCTTC
CAWSVSPYGYTF
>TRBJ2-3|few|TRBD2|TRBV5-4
TGTGCCAGCAGCGATCGGACTAGCATAGATACGCAGTATTTT
CASSDRTSIDTQYF
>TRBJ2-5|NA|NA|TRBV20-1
TGCAGTGCGCAGCACCAAGAGACCCAGTACTTC
CSAQHQETQYF
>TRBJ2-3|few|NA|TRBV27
TGTGCCAGCAGTTTTAATGTGGCACCTAACGCAGATACGCAGTATTTT
CASSFNVAPNADTQYF
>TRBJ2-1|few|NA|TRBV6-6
TGTGCCAGCCTGGGGGGCGGACGATACAATGAGCAGTTCTTC
CASLGGGRYNEQFF
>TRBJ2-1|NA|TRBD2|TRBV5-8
TGTGCCAGCAGCCTACCCGGGACTAGTACCAATGAGCAGTTCTTC
CASSLPGTSTNEQFF
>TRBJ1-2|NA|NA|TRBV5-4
TGTGCCAGCAGCCTACCGGACAAGAGCTACACCTTC
CASSLPDKSYTF
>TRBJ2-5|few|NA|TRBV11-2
TGTGCCAGCAGCTTAGGGACTTTGACGGAGACCCAGTACTTC
CASSLGTLTETQYF
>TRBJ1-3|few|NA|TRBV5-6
TGTGCCAGCAGCTTGGACATTCAACCTGGAAACACCATATATTTT
CASSLDIQPGNTIYF
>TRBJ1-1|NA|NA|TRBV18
TGTGCCAGCTCTAAGGACAAGAACACTGAAGCTTTCTTT
CASSKDKNTEAFF
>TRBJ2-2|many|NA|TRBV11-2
TGTGCCAGCAGCTTAGAAGGGATAGCCGGGGAGCTGTTTTTT
CASSLEGIAGELFF
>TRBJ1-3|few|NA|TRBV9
TGTGCCAGCAGCCCCTGGGGTGCGTCTGGAAACACCATATATTTT
CASSPWGASGNTIYF
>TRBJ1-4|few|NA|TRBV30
TGTGCCTGGACCGACGGCGGAAAACTGTTTTTT
CAWTDGGKLFF
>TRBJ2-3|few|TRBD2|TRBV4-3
TGCGCCAGCAGGCTGGGACTAGCGGGCACAGATACGCAGTATTTT
CASRLGLAGTDTQYF
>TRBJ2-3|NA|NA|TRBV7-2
TGTGCCAGCAGCCGACTAGGTTCTGCGGATACGCAGTATTTT
CASSRLGSADTQYF
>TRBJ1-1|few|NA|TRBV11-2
TGTGCCAGCAGCTTCGTAGGGGGGGACACTGAAGCTTTCTTT
CASSFVGGDTEAFF
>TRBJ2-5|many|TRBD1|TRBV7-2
TGTGCCAGCAGCCTGGACAGGGGCCTCAACCAAGAGACCCAGTACTTC
CASSLDRGLNQETQYF
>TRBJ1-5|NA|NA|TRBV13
TGTGCCAGCAGCTTGGGGGGTTTACAGCCCCAGCATTTT
CASSLGGLQPQHF
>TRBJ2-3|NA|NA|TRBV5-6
TGTGCCAGCAGCTTGATAACAGAGGCGCAGTATTTT
CASSLITEAQYF
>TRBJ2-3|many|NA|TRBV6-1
TGTGCCAGCAGCCACACAGATACGCAGTATTTT
CASSHTDTQYF
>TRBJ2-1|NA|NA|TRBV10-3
TGTGCCATCAGTTCAGGGGACCTAAACACGGGTAATGAGCAGTTCTTC
CAISSGDLNTGNEQFF
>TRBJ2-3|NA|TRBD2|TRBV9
TGTGCCAGCAGCGTTGGGACTAGGTGGACAGATACGCAGTATTTT
CASSVGTRWTDTQYF
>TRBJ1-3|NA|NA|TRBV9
TGTGCCAGCAGCGTAGCCGGAAACACCATATATTTT
CASSVAGNTIYF
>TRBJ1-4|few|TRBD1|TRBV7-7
TGCGCCAGCAGCCCCTTCGGACAGGGGATAGAAAAACTGTTTTTT
CASSPFGQGIEKLFF
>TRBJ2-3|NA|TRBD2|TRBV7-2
TGTGCCAGCAGCTTAGTGCCGGGAGGAACAGATACGCAGTATTTT
CASSLVPGGTDTQYF
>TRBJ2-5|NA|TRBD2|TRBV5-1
TGCGCCAGCACCCAACATCGGACTAGCGGAGAGACCCAGTACTTC
CASTQHRTSGETQYF
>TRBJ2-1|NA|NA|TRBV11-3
TGTGCCAGCAGCTTAGAACAGGCGACCTACAATGAGCAGTTCTTC
CASSLEQATYNEQFF
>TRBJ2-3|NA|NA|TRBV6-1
TGTGCCAGCAGTGAACCGACTTTCTCTGACCTAGATACGCAGTATTTT
CASSEPTFSDLDTQYF
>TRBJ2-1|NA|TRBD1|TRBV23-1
TGCGCCAGCAGTCACCCGGGACAGGGCTACAATGAGCAGTTCTTC
CASSHPGQGYNEQFF
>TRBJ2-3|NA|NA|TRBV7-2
TGTGCCAGCAGCCCACAGGGACTAAGCACAGATACGCAGTATTTT
CASSPQGLSTDTQYF
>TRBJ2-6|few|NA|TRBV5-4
TGTGCCAGCAGCTTGGAGAGGCTAGCGCATGGGGCCAACGTCCTGACTTTC
CASSLERLAHGANVLTF
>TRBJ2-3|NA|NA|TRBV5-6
TGTGCCAGCAGCTTCCGGCTGGATACGCAGTATTTT
CASSFRLDTQYF
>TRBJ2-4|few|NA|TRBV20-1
TGCAGTGCCCACAAAGAAATTCAGTACTTC
CSAHKEIQYF
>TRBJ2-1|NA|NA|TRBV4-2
TGTGCCAGCAGCCAAGATACGAACAATGAGCAGTTCTTC
CASSQDTNNEQFF
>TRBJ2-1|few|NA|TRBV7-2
TGTGCCAGCAGCTCTGCCAATAAGCGGGTATTCAATGAGCAGTTCTTC
CASSSANKRVFNEQFF
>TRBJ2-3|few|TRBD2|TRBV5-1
TGCGCCAGCAGCTTGGTAGCTAGCGGGATATCAGATACGCAGTATTTT
CASSLVASGISDTQYF